This T cell receptor (beta chain) was sequenced in a study of cytomegalovirus exposure and HLA in healthy donors. Primers: 60 Vbeta forward and 13 Jbeta reverse. Sequencing used immunoSEQ multiplex PCR; TCRdb keeps in-frame clones, though not all of them. The sample contains 100,000 to 150,000 clones, 75% to 85% of which appear only once. Study-wide findings and caveats: Rarity held for most TCR sequences, but there were some public TCRs that occurred in many donors.

This clone was seen just once. The antigen is unknown. Trimming took 5 bases from V and 6 from J; bases not matched to a gene: 5. Germline V gives CDR1 SGHVS, CDR2 FQNEAQ. The CDR3 has 14 amino acids. The clonotype originates from a woman aged 45-59 years in good health and CMV-seropositive. The sequencing sample was made of PBMCs. The rearrangement links TRBV7-8 to TRBJ1-2, with 11 nucleotides matching TRBD1. Here the CDR3 DNA reads TGTGCCAGCAGCCGAGGACAGGGGGCGGATGGCTACACCTTC. This gives the protein CASSRGQGADGYTF.